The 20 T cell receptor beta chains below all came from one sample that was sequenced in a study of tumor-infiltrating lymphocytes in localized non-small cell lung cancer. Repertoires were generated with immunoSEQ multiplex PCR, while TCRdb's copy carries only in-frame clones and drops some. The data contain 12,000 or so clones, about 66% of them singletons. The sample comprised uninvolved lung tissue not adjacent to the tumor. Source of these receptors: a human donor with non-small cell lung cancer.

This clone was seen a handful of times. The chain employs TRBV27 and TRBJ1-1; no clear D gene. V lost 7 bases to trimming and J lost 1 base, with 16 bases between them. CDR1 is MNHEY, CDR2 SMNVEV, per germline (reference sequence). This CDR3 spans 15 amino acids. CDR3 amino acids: CASKLFRESNTEAFF. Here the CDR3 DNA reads TGTGCCAGCAAGCTTTTTCGGGAGTCGAACACTGAAGCTTTCTTT.

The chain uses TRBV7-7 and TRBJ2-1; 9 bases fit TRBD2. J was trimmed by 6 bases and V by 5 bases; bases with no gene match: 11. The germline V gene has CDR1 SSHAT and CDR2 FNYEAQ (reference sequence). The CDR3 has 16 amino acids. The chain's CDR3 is CASSPQSGGLGNEQFF. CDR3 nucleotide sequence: TGTGCCAGCAGCCCACAAAGCGGGGGGTTGGGCAATGAGCAGTTCTTC.

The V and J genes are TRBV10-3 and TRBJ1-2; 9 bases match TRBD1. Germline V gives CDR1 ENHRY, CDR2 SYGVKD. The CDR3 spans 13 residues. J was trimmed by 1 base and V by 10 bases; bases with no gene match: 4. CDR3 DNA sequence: TGTGCCACCGAGACAGGGGGTAACTATGGCTACACCTTC. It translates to CATETGGNYGYTF.

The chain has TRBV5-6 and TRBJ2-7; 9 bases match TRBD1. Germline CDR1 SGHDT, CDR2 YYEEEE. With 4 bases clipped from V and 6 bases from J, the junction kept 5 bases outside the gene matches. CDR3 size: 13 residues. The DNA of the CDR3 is TGTGCCAGCAGCGCCTACAGGGGGCGCGAGCAGTACTTC. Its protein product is CASSAYRGREQYF.

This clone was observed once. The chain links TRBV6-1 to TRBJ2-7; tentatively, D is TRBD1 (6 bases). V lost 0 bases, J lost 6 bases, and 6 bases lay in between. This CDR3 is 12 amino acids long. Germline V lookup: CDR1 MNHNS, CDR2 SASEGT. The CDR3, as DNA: TGTGCCAGCAGTGAAGCAGGGGGCGAGCAGTACTTC. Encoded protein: CASSEAGGEQYF.

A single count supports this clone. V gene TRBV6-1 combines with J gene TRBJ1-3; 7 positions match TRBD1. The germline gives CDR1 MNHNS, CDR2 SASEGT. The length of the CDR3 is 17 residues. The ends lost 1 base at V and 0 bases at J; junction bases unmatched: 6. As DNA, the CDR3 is TGTGCCAGCAGTGAAGTACCGGGACAGCACTCTGGAAACACCATATATTTT. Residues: CASSEVPGQHSGNTIYF.

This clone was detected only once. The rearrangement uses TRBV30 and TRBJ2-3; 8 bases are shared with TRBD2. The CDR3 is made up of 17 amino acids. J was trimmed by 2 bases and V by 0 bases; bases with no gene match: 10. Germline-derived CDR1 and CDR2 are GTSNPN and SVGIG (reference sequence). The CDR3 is CAWSVQGTSGFTDTQYF. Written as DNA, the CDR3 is TGTGCCTGGAGTGTACAAGGTACTAGCGGATTCACAGATACGCAGTATTTT.

Here the CDR3 DNA reads TGTGCCAGCAGTCATAGGGACAGTCAAGCCTACGAGCAGTACTTC. Protein: CASSHRDSQAYEQYF. The genes are TRBV7-2 and TRBJ2-7, with 7 bases lining up with TRBD1. This CDR3 has 15 residues. Trimming took 6 bases from V and 2 from J; bases not matched to a gene: 10. Looked up from germline, CDR1 is SGHTA and CDR2 is FQGNSA.

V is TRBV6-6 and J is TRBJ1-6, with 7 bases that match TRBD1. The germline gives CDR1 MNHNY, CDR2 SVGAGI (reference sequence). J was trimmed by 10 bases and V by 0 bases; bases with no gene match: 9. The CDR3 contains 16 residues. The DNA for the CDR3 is TGTGCCAGCAGTTACTCGGTTGGCAGGGGGGGATCACCCCTCCACTTT. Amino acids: CASSYSVGRGGSPLHF.

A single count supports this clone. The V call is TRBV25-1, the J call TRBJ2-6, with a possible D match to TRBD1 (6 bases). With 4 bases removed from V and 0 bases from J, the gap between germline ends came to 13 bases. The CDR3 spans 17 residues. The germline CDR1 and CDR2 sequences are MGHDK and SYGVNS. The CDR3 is CASSAPTGDSGANVLTF. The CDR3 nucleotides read TGTGCCAGCAGTGCTCCGACAGGAGACTCTGGGGCCAACGTCCTGACTTTC.

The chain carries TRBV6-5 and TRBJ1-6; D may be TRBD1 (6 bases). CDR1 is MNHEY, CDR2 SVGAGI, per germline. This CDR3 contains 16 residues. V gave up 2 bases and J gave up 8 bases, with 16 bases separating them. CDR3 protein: CASSYIGSKGDSPLHF. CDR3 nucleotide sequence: TGTGCCAGCAGTTACATTGGCTCTAAGGGGGATTCACCCCTCCACTTT.

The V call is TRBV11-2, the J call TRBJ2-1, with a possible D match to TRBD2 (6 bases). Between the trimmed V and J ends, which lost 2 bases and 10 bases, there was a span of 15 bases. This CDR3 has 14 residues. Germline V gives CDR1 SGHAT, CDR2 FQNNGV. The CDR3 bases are TGTGCCAGCAGCTTAAGCTCGGGGGTAAGGGAGCAGTTCTTC. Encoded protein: CASSLSSGVREQFF.

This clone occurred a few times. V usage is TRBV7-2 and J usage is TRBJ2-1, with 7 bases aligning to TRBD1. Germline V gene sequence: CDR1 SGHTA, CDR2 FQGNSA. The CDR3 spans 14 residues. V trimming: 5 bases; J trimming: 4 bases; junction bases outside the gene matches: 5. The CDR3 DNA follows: TGTGCCAGCAGCATAGGGGGACAGTACAATGAGCAGTTCTTC. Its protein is CASSIGGQYNEQFF.

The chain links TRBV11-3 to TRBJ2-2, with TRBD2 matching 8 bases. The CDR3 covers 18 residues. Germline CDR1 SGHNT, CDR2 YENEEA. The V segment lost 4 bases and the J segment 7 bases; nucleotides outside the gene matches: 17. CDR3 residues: CASSSSRLAFASLGELFF. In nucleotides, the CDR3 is TGTGCCAGCAGCTCCTCAAGACTAGCGTTCGCGTCTCTCGGGGAGCTGTTTTTT. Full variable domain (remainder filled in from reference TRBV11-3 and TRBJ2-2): EAGVVQSPRYKIIEKKQPVAFWCNPISGHNTLYWYLQNLGQGPELLIRYENEEAVDDSQLPKDRFSAERLKGVDSTLKIQPAELGDSAVYLCASSSSRLAFASLGELFFGEGSRLTVL.

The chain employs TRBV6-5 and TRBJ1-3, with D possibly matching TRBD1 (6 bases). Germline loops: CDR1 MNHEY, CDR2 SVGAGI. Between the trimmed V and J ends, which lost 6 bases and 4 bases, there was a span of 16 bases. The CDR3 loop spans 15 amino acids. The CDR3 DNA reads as TGTGCCAGCAGCCGATGGGGACAAACAGGAAACACCATATATTTT. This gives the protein CASSRWGQTGNTIYF.

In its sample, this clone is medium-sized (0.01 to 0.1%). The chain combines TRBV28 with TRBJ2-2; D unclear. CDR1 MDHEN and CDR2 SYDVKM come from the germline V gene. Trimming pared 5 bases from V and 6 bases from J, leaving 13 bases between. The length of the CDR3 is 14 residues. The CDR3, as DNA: TGTGCCAGCAGTCAACACACGTCCCCCGGGGAGCTGTTTTTT. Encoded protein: CASSQHTSPGELFF.

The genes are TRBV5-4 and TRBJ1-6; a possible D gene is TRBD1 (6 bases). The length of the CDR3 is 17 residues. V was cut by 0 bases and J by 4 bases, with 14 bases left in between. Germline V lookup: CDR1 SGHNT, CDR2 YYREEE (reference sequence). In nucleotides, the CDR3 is TGTGCCAGCAGCTTGGACAGGGATCGGGCTTATAATTCACCCCTCCACTTT. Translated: CASSLDRDRAYNSPLHF.

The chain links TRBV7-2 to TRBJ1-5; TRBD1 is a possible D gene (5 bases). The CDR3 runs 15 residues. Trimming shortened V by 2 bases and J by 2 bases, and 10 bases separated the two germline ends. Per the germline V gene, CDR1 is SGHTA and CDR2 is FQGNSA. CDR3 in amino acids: CASSLQGRRNQPQHF. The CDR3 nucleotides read TGTGCCAGCAGCTTACAGGGACGGCGCAATCAGCCCCAGCATTTT.

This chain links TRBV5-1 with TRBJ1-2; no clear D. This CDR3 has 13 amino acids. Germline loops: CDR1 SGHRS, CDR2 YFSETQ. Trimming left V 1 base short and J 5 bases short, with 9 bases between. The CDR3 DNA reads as TGCGCCAGCAGCTTGATGATCGGATATGGCTACACCTTC. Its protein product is CASSLMIGYGYTF. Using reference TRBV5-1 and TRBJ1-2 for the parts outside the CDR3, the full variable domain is KAGVTQTPRYLIKTRGQQVTLSCSPISGHRSVSWYQQTPGQGLQFLFEYFSETQRNKGNFPGRFSGRQFSNSRSEMNVSTLELGDSALYLCASSLMIGYGYTFGSGTRLTVV.

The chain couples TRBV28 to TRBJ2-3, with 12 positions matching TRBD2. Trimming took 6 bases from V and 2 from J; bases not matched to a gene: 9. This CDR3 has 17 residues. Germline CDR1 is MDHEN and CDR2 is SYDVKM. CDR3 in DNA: TGTGCCAGCAGCCCATTGGGACTAGCGGGCCACACAGATACGCAGTATTTT. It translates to CASSPLGLAGHTDTQYF.